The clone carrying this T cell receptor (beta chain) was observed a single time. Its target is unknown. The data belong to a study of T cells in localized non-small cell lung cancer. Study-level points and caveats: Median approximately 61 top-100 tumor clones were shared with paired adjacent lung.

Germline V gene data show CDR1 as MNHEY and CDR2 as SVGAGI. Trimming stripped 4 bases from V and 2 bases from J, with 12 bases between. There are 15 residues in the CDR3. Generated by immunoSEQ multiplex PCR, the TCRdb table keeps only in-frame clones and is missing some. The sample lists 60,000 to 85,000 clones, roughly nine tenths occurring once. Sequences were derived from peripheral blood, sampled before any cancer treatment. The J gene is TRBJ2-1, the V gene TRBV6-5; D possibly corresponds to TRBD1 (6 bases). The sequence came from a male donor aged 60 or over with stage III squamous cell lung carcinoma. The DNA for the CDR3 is TGTGCCAGCAGTTTTATTCGGGACACCTACAATGAGCAGTTCTTC. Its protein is CASSFIRDTYNEQFF.